These T cell receptor beta chains were read from a single sample in a study of cytomegalovirus exposure and HLA in healthy donors. Clones were read by immunoSEQ multiplex PCR, and TCRdb kept only the in-frame ones, dropping some. Among roughly 310,000 clones listed, roughly 88% were seen once. Sequencing used PBMCs. Source of these receptors: a man under 40 in good health and CMV-seronegative. Each CDR3 is given with its conserved first and last residue. A D gene is named only where the DNA matches it firmly. A row's size may be missing; if present it is once, few, many or a size class.

D,V,size,J,DNA,CDR3
NA,TRBV11-2,NA,TRBJ1-4,TGTGCCAGCAGCTTCGGTGACGCAGGAAGGGGAAATGAAAAACTGTTTTTT,CASSFGDAGRGNEKLFF
NA,TRBV7-6,NA,TRBJ2-3,TGTGCCAGCAGCTTAGAGGTTCGGGGGGCCGCAGATACGCAGTATTTT,CASSLEVRGAADTQYF
NA,TRBV5-1,NA,TRBJ2-7,TGCGCCAGCAGCCTTAACTCCTACGAGCAGTACTTC,CASSLNSYEQYF
NA,TRBV2,NA,TRBJ2-6,TGTGCCAGCAGTATTGGAGGGACTGGGGCCAACGTCCTGACTTTC,CASSIGGTGANVLTF
NA,TRBV6-6,NA,TRBJ1-2,TGTGCCAGCAGTTTGGGAGGTACAGAACGCGGCTACACCTTC,CASSLGGTERGYTF
NA,TRBV15,NA,TRBJ2-4,TGTGCCACCAGCTCAGGACTTAAAAACATTCAGTACTTC,CATSSGLKNIQYF
NA,TRBV27,NA,TRBJ2-7,TGTGCCAGCAGTTTATCGGTCAGGGGCTCCTACGAGCAGTACTTC,CASSLSVRGSYEQYF
NA,TRBV20-1,NA,TRBJ2-1,TGCAGTGCCGAACCTAGGGGTGAGCAGTTCTTC,CSAEPRGEQFF
TRBD1,TRBV15,NA,TRBJ1-2,TGTGCCACCAGCTTACCCAGGGGGACGGCGAGAGAGGGCTACACCTTC,CATSLPRGTAREGYTF
TRBD1,TRBV7-2,NA,TRBJ1-6,TGTGCCAGCAGCTTCGGGACAGGGGTTGCTTCACCCCTCCACTTT,CASSFGTGVASPLHF
NA,TRBV5-5,NA,TRBJ2-2,TGTGCCAGCAGCCAATTCCGACAGAAAAACACCGGGGAGCTGTTTTTT,CASSQFRQKNTGELFF
TRBD2,TRBV5-5,NA,TRBJ2-3,TGTGCCAGCAGCCGGGGACTAGTAGTCATAAATACGCAGTATTTT,CASSRGLVVINTQYF
TRBD1,TRBV30,NA,TRBJ1-3,TGTGCCTCGACAGGGGCTATTGGAAACACCATATATTTT,CASTGAIGNTIYF
NA,TRBV7-9,NA,TRBJ2-5,TGTGCCAGCAGCTTAGGGACAGTACGGGAGACCCAGTACTTC,CASSLGTVRETQYF
TRBD2,TRBV11-2,NA,TRBJ2-7,TGTGCCAGCAGCTTAGATAGCGGGCAGGGCTTGACCTACGAGCAGTACTTC,CASSLDSGQGLTYEQYF
NA,TRBV30,once,TRBJ1-2,TGTGCCTGGAGTCAATTAGACTATGGCTACACCTTC,CAWSQLDYGYTF
TRBD1,TRBV18,NA,TRBJ1-1,TGTGCCAGCTCACCCGGAGGGGGCGCGAACACTGAAGCTTTCTTT,CASSPGGGANTEAFF
TRBD1,TRBV2,NA,TRBJ1-5,TGTGCCAGCAGCGCCCCTCCGGGACAGGGTCCGTATAGCAATCAGCCCCAGCATTTT,CASSAPPGQGPYSNQPQHF
NA,TRBV27,NA,TRBJ2-3,TGTGCCAGCAGCCCTACGGGAACCACAGATACGCAGTATTTT,CASSPTGTTDTQYF
NA,TRBV10-2,NA,TRBJ2-2,TGCGCCAGCAGCCAGAGACAGTACCCGAACACCGGGGAGCTGTTTTTT,CASSQRQYPNTGELFF
TRBD1,TRBV29-1,NA,TRBJ1-3,TGCAGCGTTGAGGTGGGGACAGGCGGAAACACCATATATTTT,CSVEVGTGGNTIYF
TRBD2,TRBV7-2,NA,TRBJ2-3,TGTGCCAGCAGCTTCCGACTAGCGGGGGGGGCAGATACGCAGTATTTT,CASSFRLAGGADTQYF
NA,TRBV9,NA,TRBJ2-7,TGTGCCAGCAGCGTCGGGGGGCTTACCGCCTACGAGCAGTACTTC,CASSVGGLTAYEQYF
TRBD2,TRBV7-9,few,TRBJ2-7,TGTGCCAGCAGCTTTAGCGATAGCGGGGCTCACTTC,CASSFSDSGAHF
TRBD1,TRBV6-5,NA,TRBJ1-1,TGTGCCAGCACCCAGGGGGCAGGGGAAGCTTTCTTT,CASTQGAGEAFF
NA,TRBV5-1,NA,TRBJ1-1,TGCGCCAGCAGCCTACCACAGGGTGCGACTGAAGCTTTCTTT,CASSLPQGATEAFF
NA,TRBV2,few,TRBJ2-2,TGTGCCAGCAGGACCGGGACTTTCAACACCGGGGAGCTGTTTTTT,CASRTGTFNTGELFF
TRBD2,TRBV29-1,NA,TRBJ2-5,TGCAGCTCAGGACTAGCGGGTTTTGAGACCCAGTACTTC,CSSGLAGFETQYF
TRBD2,TRBV5-1,NA,TRBJ2-3,TGCGCCAGCAGCTTGGAGCTAGCGGGGGAACATACGCAGTATTTT,CASSLELAGEHTQYF
NA,TRBV5-1,NA,TRBJ2-5,TGCGCCAGCAGCGGAGGGAATTGGAGAGAGACCCAGTACTTC,CASSGGNWRETQYF
TRBD1,TRBV13,NA,TRBJ1-6,TGTGCCAGCAGCTTGGGACAGAGCTCCTATAATTCACCCCTCCACTTT,CASSLGQSSYNSPLHF
TRBD2,TRBV7-9,NA,TRBJ2-7,TGTGCCAGCAGCTTGGGAGGGGCGGTCCAGCACGAGCAGTACTTC,CASSLGGAVQHEQYF
NA,TRBV7-2,NA,TRBJ2-7,TGTGCCAGCAGCTTTTCCCAATGGCGGGGTGGGCACGAGCAGTACTTC,CASSFSQWRGGHEQYF
NA,TRBV11-2,NA,TRBJ2-2,TGTGCCAGCAGCTTAGATGTTCGCGGGGGCGGAACCGGGGAGCTGTTTTTT,CASSLDVRGGGTGELFF
NA,TRBV6-6,NA,TRBJ2-7,TGTGCCAGCGGAACAGGGCACGAGCAGTACTTC,CASGTGHEQYF